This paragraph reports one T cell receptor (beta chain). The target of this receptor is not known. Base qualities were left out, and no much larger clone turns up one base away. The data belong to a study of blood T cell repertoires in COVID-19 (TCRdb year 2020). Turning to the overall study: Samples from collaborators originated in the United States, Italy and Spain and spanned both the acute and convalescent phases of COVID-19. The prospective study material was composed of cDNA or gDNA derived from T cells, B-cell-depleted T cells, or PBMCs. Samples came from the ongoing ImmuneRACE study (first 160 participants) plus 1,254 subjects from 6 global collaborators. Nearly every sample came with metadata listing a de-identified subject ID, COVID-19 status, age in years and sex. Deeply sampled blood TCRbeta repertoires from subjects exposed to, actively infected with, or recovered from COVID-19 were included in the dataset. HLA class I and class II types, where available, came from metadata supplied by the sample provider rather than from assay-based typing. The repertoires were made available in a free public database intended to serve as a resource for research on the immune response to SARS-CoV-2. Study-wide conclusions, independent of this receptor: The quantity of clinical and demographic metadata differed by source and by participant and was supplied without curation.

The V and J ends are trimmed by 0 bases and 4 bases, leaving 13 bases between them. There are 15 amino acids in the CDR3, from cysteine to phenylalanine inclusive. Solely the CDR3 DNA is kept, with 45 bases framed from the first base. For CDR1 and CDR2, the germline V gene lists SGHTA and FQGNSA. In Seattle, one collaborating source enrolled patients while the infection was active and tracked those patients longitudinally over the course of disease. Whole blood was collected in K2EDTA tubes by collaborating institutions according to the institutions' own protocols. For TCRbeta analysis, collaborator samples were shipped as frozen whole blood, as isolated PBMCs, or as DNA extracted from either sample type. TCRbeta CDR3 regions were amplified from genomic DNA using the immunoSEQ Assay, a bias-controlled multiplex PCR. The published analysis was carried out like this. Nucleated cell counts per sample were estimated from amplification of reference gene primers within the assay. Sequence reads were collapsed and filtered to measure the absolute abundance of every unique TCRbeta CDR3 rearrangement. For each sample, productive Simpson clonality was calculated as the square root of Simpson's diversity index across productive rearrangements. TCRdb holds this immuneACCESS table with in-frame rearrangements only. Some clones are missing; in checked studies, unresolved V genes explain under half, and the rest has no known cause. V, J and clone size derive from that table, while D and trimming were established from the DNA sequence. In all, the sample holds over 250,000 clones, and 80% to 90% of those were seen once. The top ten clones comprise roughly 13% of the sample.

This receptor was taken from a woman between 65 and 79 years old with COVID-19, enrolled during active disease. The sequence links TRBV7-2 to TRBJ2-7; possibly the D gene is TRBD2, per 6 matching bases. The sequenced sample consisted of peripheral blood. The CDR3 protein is CASSLAPGVGYEQYF. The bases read TGTGCCAGCAGCTTAGCTCCGGGGGTCGGGTACGAGCAGTACTTC.